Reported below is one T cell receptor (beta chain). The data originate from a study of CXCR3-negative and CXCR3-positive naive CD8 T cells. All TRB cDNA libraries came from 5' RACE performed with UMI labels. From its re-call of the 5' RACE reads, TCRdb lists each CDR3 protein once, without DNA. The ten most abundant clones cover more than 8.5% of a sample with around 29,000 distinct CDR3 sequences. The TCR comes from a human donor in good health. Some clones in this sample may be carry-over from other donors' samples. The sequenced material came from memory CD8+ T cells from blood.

CDR3 loop: CASSRGAGSNQPQHF. This chain links TRBV6-5 with TRBJ1-5; without DNA, the TCRdb call of TRBD1 cannot be checked. CDR1 is MNHEY, CDR2 SVGAGI, per germline. The CDR3 totals 15 residues.